The T cell receptor beta chain under discussion was sequenced for a study of regulatory T cells in long-lasting Graves disease. This CDR3 has 14 residues. Germline V gene sequence: CDR1 SGDLS, CDR2 YYNGEE. The V and J ends lost 2 bases and 2 bases respectively, with 5 bases between them. This clonotype was observed a few times. What it binds is unknown. Findings and limits, study-wide: Thyroid tissue went unexamined; only peripheral blood was analyzed.

Time point: persistent/refractory GD, antithyroid drugs over 5 years with positive TRAb. Extracted RNA from PBMCs served as the source of the TCR library. For TCR beta, libraries came from iRepertoire HTBI primers and Arm-PCR of CDR3 regions. TCRdb itself ran the multiplex PCR reads through MiXCR, one entry per CDR3 protein. The data hold 310,000 or so distinct CDR3 sequences, with 20% to 25% observed a single time. The input for sequencing was peripheral blood mononuclear cells (PBMCs), taken when the disease was refractory, from a patient treated with antithyroid drugs. This receptor was identified in a female donor with Graves disease. The chain recombines TRBV9 with TRBJ2-6; tentative D call: TRBD2 (5 bases). The CDR3 DNA reads as TGTGCCAGCAGCGTCGGGACTGGGGCCAACGTCCTGACTTTC. It specifies CASSVGTGANVLTF. Looking up the rest from reference TRBV9 and TRBJ2-6 gives the full variable domain: DSGVTQTPKHLITATGQRVTLRCSPRSGDLSVYWYQQSLDQGLQFLIQYYNGEERAKGNILERFSAQQFPDLHSELNLSSLELGDSALYFCASSVGTGANVLTFGAGSRLTVL.